The 7 T cell receptor beta chains presented below share a single source sample, sequenced in a study of HIV-infected children after antiretroviral therapy interruption. Treatment given: PENTA 11 planned treatment interruption arm or continuous ART arm. Unique molecular identifiers were included in an RNA-based 3' RACE TCR library. TCRdb itself ran the 3' RACE reads through MiXCR, one entry per CDR3 protein. Counted here are fewer than 100,000 distinct CDR3 sequences, about 7% occurring once; the ten biggest clones make up roughly 1%. This specimen consisted of CD45RA+ CD4+ T cells from PBMCs, pooled from several time points, obtained from a donor given antiretroviral therapy, either interrupted or continuous. Subset meaning: naive CD4+ CD45RA+ CD45RO- T cells. The receptors derive from a pool of human donors with HIV.

In this sample, this clonotype turned up many times. The junction shows a germline mismatch at one end, possibly a read error. This chain uses TRBV28 with TRBJ2-5; 9 positions agree with TRBD1. CDR3 size: 14 residues. Germline V gives CDR1 MDHEN, CDR2 SYDVKM. The CDR3 spells CASSRTGDRDTQYF. DNA of the CDR3: TGTGCTAGCAGTCGGACAGGGGATAGGGACACCCAGTACTTT.

In this sample, this clonotype turned up many times. The CDR3 coding sequence is TGTGCCAGGACTAGCGGGAGGGCCCCGGATACGCAGTATTTT. Translating it yields CARTSGRAPDTQYF. The chain recombines TRBV27 with TRBJ2-3; 14 bases line up with TRBD2. The germline V gene encodes CDR1 MNHEY and CDR2 SMNVEV (reference sequence). This CDR3 region has 14 residues. Trimming cost V 9 bases and J 6 bases; bases outside gene matches: 5.

V is TRBV29-1 and J is TRBJ2-3; 8 nucleotides line up with TRBD2. V was pared by 3 bases and J by 5 bases, with 7 bases of the junction left unmatched. Germline CDR1 SQVTM, CDR2 ANQGSEA. This CDR3 has 14 residues. The CDR3 sequence is CSVEGGGPVDTQYF. DNA for the CDR3: TGCAGCGTTGAGGGCGGGGGGCCTGTAGATACGCAGTATTTT.

The chain couples TRBV23-1 to TRBJ2-5; no clear D gene. TRBV23-1 carries the ORF label, with uncertain function. This CDR3 has 13 amino acids. V was cut by 8 bases and J by 1 base, with 11 bases left in between. CDR3 residues: CASHLIIQETQYF. The CDR3, as DNA: TGCGCCAGCCATCTCATCATCCAAGAGACCCAGTACTTC.

The V gene is TRBV18, the J gene TRBJ1-1, with D hard to call. V lost 3 bases and J 4 bases, leaving 12 bases between the germline ends. Germline CDR1 reads KGHSH; CDR2 reads LQKENI. CDR3 size: 14 residues. The CDR3 sequence is CASSPVPGLTEAFF. The CDR3, as DNA: TGTGCCAGCTCACCGGTACCTGGGCTCACTGAAGCTTTCTTT.

This clonotype has ten or more counts. The V call is TRBV12-3 or TRBV12-4, the J call TRBJ1-1, with 7 bases matching TRBD1. The CDR3 is 15 amino acids. After removal of 5 bases from V and 0 bases from J, the junction contained 6 bases not matched to a gene. Here the CDR3 reads CASSATQGLNTEAFF. In DNA, the CDR3 is TGTGCCAGCAGTGCAACACAGGGGTTGAACACTGAAGCTTTCTTT.

V is TRBV29-1 and J is TRBJ2-7, with D perhaps given as TRBD1 or TRBD2 (7 bases each). The CDR3 loop spans 13 amino acids. In germline, CDR1 is SQVTM, CDR2 ANQGSEA. V gave up 8 bases and J gave up 5 bases, with 19 bases separating them. The CDR3 here is CSWGGQRIHEQYF. The DNA of the CDR3 is TGCAGCTGGGGGGGACAGCGGATCCACGAGCAGTACTTC.